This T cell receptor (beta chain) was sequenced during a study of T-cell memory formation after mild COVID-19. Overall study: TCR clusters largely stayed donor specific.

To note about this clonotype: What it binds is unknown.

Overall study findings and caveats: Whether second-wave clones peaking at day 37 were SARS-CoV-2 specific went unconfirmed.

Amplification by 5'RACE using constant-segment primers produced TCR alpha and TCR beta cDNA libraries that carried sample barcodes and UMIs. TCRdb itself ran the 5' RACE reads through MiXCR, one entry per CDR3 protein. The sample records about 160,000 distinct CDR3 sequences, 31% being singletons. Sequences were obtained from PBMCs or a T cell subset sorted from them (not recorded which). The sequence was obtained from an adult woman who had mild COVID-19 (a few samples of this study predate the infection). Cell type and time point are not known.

The CDR3 loop is CASSFNLVRTGAYEQYF. The CDR3 DNA reads as TGTGCCAGCAGCTTTAATCTTGTCAGGACAGGCGCCTACGAGCAGTACTTC. The chain is built from TRBV7-6 and TRBJ2-7, with 7 bases lining up with TRBD1. V shed 3 bases and J 2 bases; nucleotides not matched to a gene: 13. CDR1 and CDR2 from the germline V gene are SGHVS and FNYEAQ. The length of the CDR3 is 17 residues. The full variable domain, rest sourced from reference TRBV7-6 and TRBJ2-7, is GAGVSQSPRYKVTKRGQDVALRCDPISGHVSLYWYRQALGQGPEFLTYFNYEAQQDKSGLPNDRFSAERPEGSISTLTIQRTEQRDSAMYRCASSFNLVRTGAYEQYFGPGTRLTVT.